These T cell receptor beta chains were read from a single sample in a study of blood T cell repertoires in COVID-19. Assay used: immunoSEQ multiplex PCR; TCRdb lists only in-frame clones, some missing. The sample consists of some 190,000 clones, approximately 84% of them appearing once. Sequencing was performed on peripheral blood. The source is an elderly woman with COVID-19, enrolled during active disease. The CDR3 runs from the conserved cysteine through the conserved F or W. Each record gives: D gene, J gene, V gene, CDR3 protein. A D gene is named only where the DNA matches it firmly.

>TRBD1|TRBJ1-1|TRBV5-1
CASSLGQGSSEAFF
>NA|TRBJ2-5|TRBV6-1
CASSDPGSRGETQYF
>NA|TRBJ1-4|TRBV6-5
CASSYLGKLFF
>TRBD1|TRBJ1-6|TRBV27
CASSSGQGRSPLHF
>TRBD1|TRBJ2-7|TRBV6-5
CASSFLGQGRSYEQYF
>NA|TRBJ1-2|TRBV12-3/TRBV12-4
CASSLARAAGYTF
>TRBD1|TRBJ2-1|TRBV2
CASRKGANEQFF
>TRBD2|TRBJ2-7|TRBV7-2
CASSTTSGGYEQYF
>TRBD1|TRBJ2-1|TRBV27
CASWAGTGLDNEQFF
>TRBD1|TRBJ1-3|TRBV3-1/TRBV3-2
CASSETGTDAGNTIYF
>NA|TRBJ1-2|TRBV5-1
CASSLAGREYGYTF
>NA|TRBJ1-1|TRBV19
CASSIFWGGNTEAFF
>NA|TRBJ2-7|TRBV10-2
CASSVSSHEQYF
>TRBD2|TRBJ2-5|TRBV5-1
CASSLGGRAWETQYF
>NA|TRBJ2-1|TRBV19
CASSIAGVPYNEQFF
>TRBD1|TRBJ1-4|TRBV19
CASSPGQGAEKLFF
>TRBD1|TRBJ1-3|TRBV3-1/TRBV3-2
CASSASWDRSSGNTIYF